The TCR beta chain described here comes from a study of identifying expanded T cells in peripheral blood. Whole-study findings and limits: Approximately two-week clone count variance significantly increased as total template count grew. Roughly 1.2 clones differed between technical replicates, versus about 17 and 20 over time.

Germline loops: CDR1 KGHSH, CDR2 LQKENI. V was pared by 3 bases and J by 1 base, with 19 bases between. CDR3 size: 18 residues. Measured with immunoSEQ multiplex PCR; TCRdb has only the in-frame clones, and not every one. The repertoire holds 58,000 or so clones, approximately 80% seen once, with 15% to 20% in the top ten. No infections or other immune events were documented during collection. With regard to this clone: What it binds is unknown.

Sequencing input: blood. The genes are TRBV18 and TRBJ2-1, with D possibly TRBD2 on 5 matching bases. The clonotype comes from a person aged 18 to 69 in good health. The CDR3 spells CASSPSGLALGSYNEQFF. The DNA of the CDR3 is TGTGCCAGCTCACCTTCCGGACTCGCCTTGGGGTCCTACAATGAGCAGTTCTTC.